Listed below are T cell receptor beta chains from one sample, sequenced in a study of Tregs in tolerant kidney transplant recipients. Generated by immunoSEQ multiplex PCR, the TCRdb table keeps only in-frame clones and is missing some. The data show about 240,000 clones, 65% to 85% seen once. What was sequenced was CD4+ T cells from blood. Source of these receptors: a human donor in good health. Both conserved end residues are part of each CDR3. D genes are given only for firm matches. The listing skips clone size in some rows; elsewhere it reads once, few, many or a size class.

abundance | j_gene | v_gene | d_gene | len | CDR3nt | CDR3aa
- | TRBJ2-7 | TRBV11-2 | TRBD1 | 12 | TGTGCCAGCAGCCGAACAGGGGACGAGCAGTACTTC | CASSRTGDEQYF
- | TRBJ1-2 | TRBV9 | TRBD1 | 14 | TGTGCCAGCAGCCGAGGGACAGCTCGCTATGGCTACACCTTC | CASSRGTARYGYTF
- | TRBJ2-2 | TRBV10-1 | - | 11 | TGCGCCAGCAGTTCGTACGGGGAGCTGTTTTTT | CASSSYGELFF
- | TRBJ2-2 | TRBV27 | TRBD2 | 13 | TGTGCCAGCAGTAGGCTTACGGGGGGAGAGCTGTTTTTT | CASSRLTGGELFF
- | TRBJ2-1 | TRBV18 | - | 15 | TGTGCCAGCTCACGGCCAAGTCTACCCCACAATGAGCAGTTCTTC | CASSRPSLPHNEQFF
- | TRBJ2-2 | TRBV18 | TRBD2 | 16 | TGTGCCAGCTCACCGAGTGCGGGAGGGAACACCGGGGAGCTGTTTTTT | CASSPSAGGNTGELFF
- | TRBJ2-6 | TRBV5-6 | TRBD2 | 19 | TGTGCCAGCAGCCAACTAACTAGCGGGGTTCGTTCTGGGGCCAACGTCCTGACTTTC | CASSQLTSGVRSGANVLTF
- | TRBJ2-5 | TRBV7-9 | - | 13 | TGTGCCAGCAGCTTAGCTCAGAAAGAGACCCAGTACTTC | CASSLAQKETQYF
- | TRBJ2-2 | TRBV10-2 | - | 14 | TGCGCCCAAAGCCGGGCCTCCCCCCCCGGGGAGCTGTTTTTT | CAQSRASPPGELFF
- | TRBJ2-1 | TRBV5-1 | TRBD2 | 16 | TGCGCCAGCAGCTTCGCCGGAGCGGGGGCCTACAATGAGCAGTTCTTC | CASSFAGAGAYNEQFF
- | TRBJ1-1 | TRBV18 | - | 17 | TGTGCCAGCTCACCCGAGAACAGAAAGGAACGGGACACTGAAGCTTTCTTT | CASSPENRKERDTEAFF
- | TRBJ2-5 | TRBV30 | TRBD1 | 15 | TGTGCCTGGAGTTCGGACAGGGGGACCCAAGAGACCCAGTACTTC | CAWSSDRGTQETQYF
medium-sized | TRBJ2-7 | TRBV2 | TRBD1 | 13 | TGTGCCAGCAGATCACAGGGGATAAGCGAGCAGTACTTC | CASRSQGISEQYF
- | TRBJ2-3 | TRBV7-3 | TRBD1 | 12 | TGTGCCAGCAGCCCGTCACAGGGGACGCAGTATTTT | CASSPSQGTQYF
- | TRBJ2-4 | TRBV19 | TRBD1 | 17 | TGTGCCAGTAGTACTGGACAGGGGGTCAAAGTCAAAAACATTCAGTACTTC | CASSTGQGVKVKNIQYF
- | TRBJ1-2 | TRBV10-3 | - | 17 | TGTGCCATCAGGGGCGGCCCTGAAGGGGTAGCTAACTATGGCTACACCTTC | CAIRGGPEGVANYGYTF
- | TRBJ2-1 | TRBV5-1 | TRBD2 | 13 | TGCGCCAGCGGGAGGGTAGACTACAATGAGCAGTTCTTC | CASGRVDYNEQFF
- | TRBJ2-7 | TRBV9 | - | 15 | TGTGCCAGCAGCGTACAATCTGACCCTGGCGGCGAGCAGTACTTC | CASSVQSDPGGEQYF
once | TRBJ2-3 | TRBV5-4 | TRBD2 | 17 | TGTGCCAGCAGCTTGAGCAAACTAGCGGGAGTTACAGATACGCAGTATTTT | CASSLSKLAGVTDTQYF
once | TRBJ1-2 | TRBV29-1 | TRBD1 | 15 | TGCAGCGTTACGGGAGGGGACAGAGCTAACTATGGCTACACCTTC | CSVTGGDRANYGYTF
once | TRBJ2-5 | TRBV7-6 | - | 13 | TGTGCCAGCAGCTTAGAGAAGGTTCGGGCCCAGTACTTC | CASSLEKVRAQYF
- | TRBJ1-1 | TRBV28 | - | 14 | TGTGCCAGCAGTTTAACCTTTAGGAACACTGAAGCTTTCTTT | CASSLTFRNTEAFF
once | TRBJ2-3 | TRBV6-6 | TRBD2 | 16 | TGTGCCAGCACCAACGAAGCGGGAGAGGAAACAGATACGCAGTATTTT | CASTNEAGEETDTQYF
- | TRBJ2-7 | TRBV2 | TRBD2 | 15 | TGTGCCAGCAGGGACTGGACTAGCGGAGACTACGAGCAGTACTTC | CASRDWTSGDYEQYF
- | TRBJ2-2 | TRBV6-6 | TRBD2 | 13 | TGTGCCAGCGGGACTAGTCACACCGGGGAGCTGTTTTTT | CASGTSHTGELFF
once | TRBJ2-2 | TRBV2 | - | 11 | TGTGCCAGCCGGTTCCCTGGGGAGCTGTTTTTT | CASRFPGELFF
once | TRBJ1-2 | TRBV11-2 | - | 13 | TGTGCCAGCAGCTTACAGGGAGGCTATGGCTACACCTTC | CASSLQGGYGYTF
few | TRBJ2-7 | TRBV10-3 | TRBD2 | 14 | TGTGCCATCAGTGAGCTTAGCGGGAGGGCCGAGCAGTACTTC | CAISELSGRAEQYF
- | TRBJ2-7 | TRBV6-5 | - | 11 | TGTGCCAGCAGTTACGGGGGCGAGCAGTACTTC | CASSYGGEQYF
- | TRBJ2-1 | TRBV5-4 | TRBD2 | 20 | TGTGCCAGCAGCCCCCCCCCGGGACTAGCTAGCTGGGGATCCTACAATGAGCAGTTCTTC | CASSPPPGLASWGSYNEQFF
- | TRBJ2-3 | TRBV6-6 | - | 15 | TGTGCCAGCAGTCATCCAGGGGACCGCACAGATACGCAGTATTTT | CASSHPGDRTDTQYF
- | TRBJ2-2 | TRBV2 | TRBD1 | 16 | TGTGCCAGCACTAGACAGGGGGCTGAATTCGGCGGGGAGCTGTTTTTT | CASTRQGAEFGGELFF
- | TRBJ2-1 | TRBV6-4 | - | 16 | TGTGCCAGCAGTGACTCGGGCGGGGCAGGCTACAATGAGCAGTTCTTC | CASSDSGGAGYNEQFF
- | TRBJ1-3 | TRBV5-1 | TRBD1 | 16 | TGCGCCAGCAGCTTGGGGACAGGATACTCTGGAAACACCATATATTTT | CASSLGTGYSGNTIYF
- | TRBJ2-7 | TRBV19 | TRBD1 | 17 | TGTGCCAGTAGTAAGGAAAGGGGGACAGGGAGGTCCTACGAGCAGTACTTC | CASSKERGTGRSYEQYF
- | TRBJ1-1 | TRBV5-4 | TRBD1 | 15 | TGTGCCAGCAGCCCGGGACAGGGGATGAACACTGAAGCTTTCTTT | CASSPGQGMNTEAFF
- | TRBJ1-1 | TRBV29-1 | - | 15 | TGCAGCGTTGCCGGGACATCGGGAATGAACACTGAAGCTTTCTTT | CSVAGTSGMNTEAFF
few | TRBJ1-1 | TRBV19 | TRBD1 | 15 | TGTGCCAGTAGTATTTCCAGGGGGCGACTATCTGAAGCTTTCTTT | CASSISRGRLSEAFF
- | TRBJ1-2 | TRBV2 | - | 17 | TGTGCCAGCAGTGTCCGGGACTCAGGGAACACTAACTATGGCTACACCTTC | CASSVRDSGNTNYGYTF
once | TRBJ2-7 | TRBV5-6 | TRBD1 | 16 | TGTGCCAGCAGCTTGTTTTCCGGGACAGGGCCTTACGAGCAGTACTTC | CASSLFSGTGPYEQYF
- | TRBJ1-5 | TRBV7-3 | TRBD1 | 13 | TGTGCCAGCAGCTTCGACAGGGGGCAGCCCCAGCATTTT | CASSFDRGQPQHF
- | TRBJ1-1 | TRBV7-6 | TRBD1 | 15 | TGTGCCAGCAGCACCTTGACAGGGGGCGCGGGTGAAGCTTTCTTT | CASSTLTGGAGEAFF